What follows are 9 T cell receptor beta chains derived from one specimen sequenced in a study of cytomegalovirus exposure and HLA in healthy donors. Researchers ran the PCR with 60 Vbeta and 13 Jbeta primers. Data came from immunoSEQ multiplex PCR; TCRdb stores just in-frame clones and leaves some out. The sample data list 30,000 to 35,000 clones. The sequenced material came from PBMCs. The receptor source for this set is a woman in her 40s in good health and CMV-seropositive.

CDR3 DNA: TGTGCCAGCAGCTTAGCGCTGAGCTACGAGCAGTACTTC. Translating it yields CASSLALSYEQYF. V usage is TRBV7-6 and J usage is TRBJ2-7; D gene ambiguous. The V and J ends lost 0 bases and 3 bases respectively, with 6 bases between them. The CDR3 contains 13 residues. Germline-derived CDR1 and CDR2 are SGHVS and FNYEAQ.

CDR3: CASSWGRGGGQPQHF. The CDR3 nucleotides are TGTGCCAGCAGCTGGGGGCGAGGGGGAGGGCAGCCCCAGCATTTT. The chain has TRBV5-6 and TRBJ1-5; a possible D gene is TRBD1 (6 bases). This CDR3 has 15 residues. V was pared by 3 bases and J by 7 bases, with 17 bases between. The germline V gene has CDR1 SGHDT and CDR2 YYEEEE.

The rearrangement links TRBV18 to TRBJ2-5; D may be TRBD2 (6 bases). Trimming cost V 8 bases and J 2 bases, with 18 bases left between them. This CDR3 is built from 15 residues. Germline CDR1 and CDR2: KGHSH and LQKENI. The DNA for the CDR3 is TGTGCCAGCAGGACGCGGGATGGCAGACAAGAGACCCAGTACTTC. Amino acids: CASRTRDGRQETQYF. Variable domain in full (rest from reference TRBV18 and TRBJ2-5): NAGVMQNPRHLVRRRGQEARLRCSPMKGHSHVYWYRQLPEEGLKFMVYLQKENIIDESGMPKERFSAEFPKEGPSILRIQQVVRGDSAAYFCASRTRDGRQETQYFGPGTRLLVL.

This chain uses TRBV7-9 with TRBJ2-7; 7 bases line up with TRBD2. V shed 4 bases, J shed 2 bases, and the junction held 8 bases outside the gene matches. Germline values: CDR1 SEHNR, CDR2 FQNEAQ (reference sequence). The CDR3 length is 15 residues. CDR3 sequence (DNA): TGTGCCAGCAGCTCCCGCGGGAGTAGGACCTACGAGCAGTACTTC. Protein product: CASSSRGSRTYEQYF.

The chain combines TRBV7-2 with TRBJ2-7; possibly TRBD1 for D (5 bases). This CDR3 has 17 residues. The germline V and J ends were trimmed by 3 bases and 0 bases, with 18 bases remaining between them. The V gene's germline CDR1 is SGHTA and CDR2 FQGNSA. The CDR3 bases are TGTGCCAGCAGCTTTGAGTTGAAGGGTGGACACTCCTACGAGCAGTACTTC. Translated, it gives CASSFELKGGHSYEQYF.

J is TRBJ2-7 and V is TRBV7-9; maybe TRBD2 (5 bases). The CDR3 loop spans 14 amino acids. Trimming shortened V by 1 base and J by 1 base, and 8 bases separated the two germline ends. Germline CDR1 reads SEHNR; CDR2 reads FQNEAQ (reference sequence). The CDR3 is CASSLDGVSYEQYF. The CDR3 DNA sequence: TGTGCCAGCAGCTTAGACGGGGTTTCCTACGAGCAGTACTTC.

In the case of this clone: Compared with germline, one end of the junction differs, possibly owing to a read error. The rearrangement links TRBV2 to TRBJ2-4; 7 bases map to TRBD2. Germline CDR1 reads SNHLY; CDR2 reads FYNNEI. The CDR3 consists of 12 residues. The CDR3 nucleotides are TGTGCCAGCAGTGTCCTTGGTGGGAGGGGTGCCTTC. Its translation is CASSVLGGRGAF.

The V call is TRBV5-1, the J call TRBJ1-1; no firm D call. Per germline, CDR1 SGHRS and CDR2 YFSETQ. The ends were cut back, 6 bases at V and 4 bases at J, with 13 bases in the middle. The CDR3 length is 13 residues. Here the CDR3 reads CASNDGYGTEAFF. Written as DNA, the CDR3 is TGCGCCAGCAACGACGGGTACGGCACTGAAGCTTTCTTT.

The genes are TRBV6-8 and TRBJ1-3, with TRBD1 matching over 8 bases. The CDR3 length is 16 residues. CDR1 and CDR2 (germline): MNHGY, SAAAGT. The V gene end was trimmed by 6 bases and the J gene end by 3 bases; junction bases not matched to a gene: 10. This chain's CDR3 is CASRMTTGACGNTIYF. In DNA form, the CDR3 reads TGTGCCAGCAGAATGACGACAGGGGCTTGTGGAAACACCATATATTTT.